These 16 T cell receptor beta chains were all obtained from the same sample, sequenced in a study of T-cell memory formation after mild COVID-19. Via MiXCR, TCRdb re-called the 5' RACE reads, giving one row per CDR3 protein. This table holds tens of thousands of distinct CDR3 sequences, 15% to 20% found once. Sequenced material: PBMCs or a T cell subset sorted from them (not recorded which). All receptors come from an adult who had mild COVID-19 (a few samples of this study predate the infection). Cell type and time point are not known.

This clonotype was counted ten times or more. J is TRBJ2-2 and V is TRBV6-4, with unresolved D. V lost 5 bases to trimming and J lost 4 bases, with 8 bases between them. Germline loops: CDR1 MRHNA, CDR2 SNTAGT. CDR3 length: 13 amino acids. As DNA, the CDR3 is TGTGCCAGCAGTCCTATGGGCACCGGGGAGCTGTTTTTT. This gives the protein CASSPMGTGELFF.

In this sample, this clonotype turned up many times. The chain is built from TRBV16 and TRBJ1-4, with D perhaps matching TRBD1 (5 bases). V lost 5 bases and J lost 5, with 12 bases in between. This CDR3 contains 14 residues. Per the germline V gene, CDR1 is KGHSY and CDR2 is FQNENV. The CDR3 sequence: CASSFAGMNEKLFF. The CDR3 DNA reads TGTGCCAGCAGCTTCGCAGGGATGAATGAAAAACTGTTTTTT.

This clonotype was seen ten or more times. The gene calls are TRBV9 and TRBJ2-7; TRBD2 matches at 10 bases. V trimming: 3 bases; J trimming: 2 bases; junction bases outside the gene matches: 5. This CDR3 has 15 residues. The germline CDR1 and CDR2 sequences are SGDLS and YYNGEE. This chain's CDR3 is CASSGGTSATYEQYF. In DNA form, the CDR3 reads TGTGCCAGCAGCGGGGGGACTAGCGCGACCTACGAGCAGTACTTC.

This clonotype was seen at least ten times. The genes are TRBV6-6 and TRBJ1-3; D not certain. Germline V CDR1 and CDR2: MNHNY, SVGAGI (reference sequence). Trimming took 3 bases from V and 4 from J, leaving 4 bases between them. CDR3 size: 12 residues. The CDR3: CASSYRGNTIYF. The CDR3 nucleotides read TGTGCCAGCAGTTATCGGGGAAACACCATATATTTT.

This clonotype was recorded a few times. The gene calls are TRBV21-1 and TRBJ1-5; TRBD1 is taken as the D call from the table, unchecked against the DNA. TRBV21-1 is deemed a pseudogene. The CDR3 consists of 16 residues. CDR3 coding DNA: TGTGCCAGCAGCAAAGGCACAGGGGATAGCAATCAGCCCCAGCATTTT. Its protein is CASSKGTGDSNQPQHF.

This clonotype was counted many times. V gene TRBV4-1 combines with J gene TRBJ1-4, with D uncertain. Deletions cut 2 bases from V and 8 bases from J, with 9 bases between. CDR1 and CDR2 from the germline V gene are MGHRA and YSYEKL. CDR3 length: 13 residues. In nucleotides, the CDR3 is TGCGCCAGCAGCCAATGGGCTTACGAAAAACTGTTTTTT. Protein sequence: CASSQWAYEKLFF.

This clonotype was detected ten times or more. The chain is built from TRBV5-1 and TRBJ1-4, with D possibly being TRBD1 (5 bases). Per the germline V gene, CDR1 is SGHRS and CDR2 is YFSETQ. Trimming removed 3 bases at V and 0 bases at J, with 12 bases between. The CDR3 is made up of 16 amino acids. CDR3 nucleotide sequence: TGCGCCAGCAGCTCGGGGCGACAGTCAACTAATGAAAAACTGTTTTTT. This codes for CASSSGRQSTNEKLFF. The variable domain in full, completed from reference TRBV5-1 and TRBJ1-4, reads KAGVTQTPRYLIKTRGQQVTLSCSPISGHRSVSWYQQTPGQGLQFLFEYFSETQRNKGNFPGRFSGRQFSNSRSEMNVSTLELGDSALYLCASSSGRQSTNEKLFFGSGTQLSVL.

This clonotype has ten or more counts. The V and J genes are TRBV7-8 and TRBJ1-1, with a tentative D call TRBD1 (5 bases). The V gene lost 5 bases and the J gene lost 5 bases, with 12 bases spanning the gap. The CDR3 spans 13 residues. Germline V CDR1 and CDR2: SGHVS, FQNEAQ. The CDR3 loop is CASSRTGVTEAFF. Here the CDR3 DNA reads TGTGCCAGCAGCCGTACAGGTGTAACTGAAGCTTTCTTT.

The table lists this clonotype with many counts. This chain's CDR3 is CASSFVSAGGPTDTQYF. The CDR3 coding sequence is TGTGCCAGCAGTTTTGTCAGTGCGGGGGGACCCACAGATACGCAGTATTTT. J is TRBJ2-3 and V is TRBV12-3 or TRBV12-4; 8 positions agree with TRBD2. With 3 bases clipped from V and 2 bases from J, the junction kept 10 bases outside the gene matches. The CDR3 extends over 17 amino acids.

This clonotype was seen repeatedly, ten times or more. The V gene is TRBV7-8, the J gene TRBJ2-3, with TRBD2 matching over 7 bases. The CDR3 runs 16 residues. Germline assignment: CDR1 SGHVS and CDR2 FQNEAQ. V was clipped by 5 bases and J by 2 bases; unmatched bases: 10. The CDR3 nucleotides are TGTGCCAGCAGCCCCCGTCCGGGGGGACTCACAGATACGCAGTATTTT. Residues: CASSPRPGGLTDTQYF.

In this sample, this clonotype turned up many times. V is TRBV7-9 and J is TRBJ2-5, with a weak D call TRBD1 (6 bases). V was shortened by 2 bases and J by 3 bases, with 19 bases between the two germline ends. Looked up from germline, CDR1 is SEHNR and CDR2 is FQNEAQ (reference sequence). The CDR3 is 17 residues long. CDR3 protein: CASSLPPSTGLKETQYF. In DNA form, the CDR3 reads TGTGCCAGCAGCTTACCTCCTTCGACAGGATTGAAAGAGACCCAGTACTTC.

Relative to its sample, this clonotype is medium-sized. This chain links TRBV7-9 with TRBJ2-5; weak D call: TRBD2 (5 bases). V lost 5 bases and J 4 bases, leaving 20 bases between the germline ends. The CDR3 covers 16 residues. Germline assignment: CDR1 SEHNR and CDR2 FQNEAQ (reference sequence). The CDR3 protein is CASSRITRGPPETQYF. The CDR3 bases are TGTGCCAGCAGCAGAATCACTAGAGGTCCGCCAGAGACCCAGTACTTC.

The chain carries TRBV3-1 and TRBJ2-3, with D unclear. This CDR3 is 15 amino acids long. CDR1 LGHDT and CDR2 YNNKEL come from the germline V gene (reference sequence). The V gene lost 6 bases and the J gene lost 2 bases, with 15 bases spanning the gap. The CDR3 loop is CASSNVAANTDTQYF. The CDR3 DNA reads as TGTGCCAGCAGTAACGTAGCAGCCAACACAGATACGCAGTATTTT.

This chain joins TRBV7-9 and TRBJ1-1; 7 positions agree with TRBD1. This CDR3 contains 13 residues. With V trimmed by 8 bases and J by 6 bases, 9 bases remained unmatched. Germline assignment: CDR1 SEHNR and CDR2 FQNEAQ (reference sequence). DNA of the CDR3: TGTGCCAGCGGACGACAGGGTTACTCTGAAGCTTTCTTT. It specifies CASGRQGYSEAFF.

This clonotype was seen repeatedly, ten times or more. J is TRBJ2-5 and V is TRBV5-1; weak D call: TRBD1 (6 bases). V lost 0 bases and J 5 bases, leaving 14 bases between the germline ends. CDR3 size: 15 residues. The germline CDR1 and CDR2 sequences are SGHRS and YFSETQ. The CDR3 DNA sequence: TGCGCCAGCAGCTTGGCGCAGGGGTTGGGGGAGACCCAGTACTTC. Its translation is CASSLAQGLGETQYF.

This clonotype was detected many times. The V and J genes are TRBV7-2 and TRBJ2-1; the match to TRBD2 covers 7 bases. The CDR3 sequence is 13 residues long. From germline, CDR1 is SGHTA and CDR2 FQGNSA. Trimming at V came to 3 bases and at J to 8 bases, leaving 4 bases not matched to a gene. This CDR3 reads CASSFSGVYEQFF. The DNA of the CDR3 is TGTGCCAGCAGCTTCAGCGGGGTCTATGAGCAGTTCTTC.